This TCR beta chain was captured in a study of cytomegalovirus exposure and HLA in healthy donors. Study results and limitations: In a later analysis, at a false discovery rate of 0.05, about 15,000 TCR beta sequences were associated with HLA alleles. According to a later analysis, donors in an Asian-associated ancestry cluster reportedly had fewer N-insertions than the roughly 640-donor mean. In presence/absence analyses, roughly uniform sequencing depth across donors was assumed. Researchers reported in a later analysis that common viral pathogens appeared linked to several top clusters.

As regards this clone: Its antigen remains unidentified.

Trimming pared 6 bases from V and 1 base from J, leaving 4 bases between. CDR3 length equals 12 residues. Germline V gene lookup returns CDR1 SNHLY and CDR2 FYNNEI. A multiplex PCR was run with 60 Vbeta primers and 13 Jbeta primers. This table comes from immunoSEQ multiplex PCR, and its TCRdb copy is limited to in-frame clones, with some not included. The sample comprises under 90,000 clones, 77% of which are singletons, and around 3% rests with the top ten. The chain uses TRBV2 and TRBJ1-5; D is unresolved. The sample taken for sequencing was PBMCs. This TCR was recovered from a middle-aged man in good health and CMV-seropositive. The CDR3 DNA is TGTGCCAGCAGGCAGAGCAATCAGCCCCAGCATTTT. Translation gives CASRQSNQPQHF.